The 26 T cell receptor beta chains below all came from one sample that was sequenced in a study of blood T cells in healthy people across ages. Alongside a J-beta primer mix, a sample-barcoded 5' primer served in a second PCR lasting roughly 6 to 11 cycles. TCRdb used MiXCR to reprocess the 5' RACE reads, holding one entry per CDR3 protein. Of 550,000 to 750,000 distinct CDR3 sequences listed, around 20% are singletons. The sample was blood. These receptors all stem from a man between 65 and 85 years old in good health.

Notes on this clonotype: A much larger clone lies one base from this, so it may be a read error. The chain couples TRBV25-1 to TRBJ2-7; 9 bases match TRBD2. The CDR3 is 14 residues long. CDR1 and CDR2 from the germline V gene are MGHDK and SYGVNS. The CDR3 bases are TGTGCCAGCAGTATTAGCGGGAGCTCCTACGGGCAGTACTTC. Residues: CASSISGSSYGQYF.

The chain combines TRBV5-1 with TRBJ1-1; the match to TRBD1 covers 8 bases. There are 15 residues in the CDR3. CDR1 is SGHRS, CDR2 YFSETQ, per germline. V was pared by 5 bases and J by 5 bases, with 11 bases of the junction left unmatched. The CDR3 DNA sequence: TGCGCCAGCAGAATAAGGACAGGGCCCAAAACTGAAGCTTTCTTT. Translating it yields CASRIRTGPKTEAFF.

The J gene is TRBJ2-2, the V gene TRBV7-6; D is possibly TRBD2 (6 bases). CDR1 and CDR2 from the germline V gene are SGHVS and FNYEAQ. The V gene lost 5 bases and the J gene lost 2 bases, with 15 bases spanning the gap. This CDR3 has 16 amino acids. The CDR3 bases are TGTGCCAGCAGCGCGCAACCGGGACTTAACACCGGGGAGCTGTTTTTT. It codes for CASSAQPGLNTGELFF.

This clonotype was picked up many times. The rearrangement links TRBV28 to TRBJ2-5, with D hard to call. V lost 4 bases to trimming and J lost 1 base, with 13 bases between them. The CDR3 length is 15 residues. Germline-derived CDR1 and CDR2 are MDHEN and SYDVKM. CDR3 region: CASSSPNPGQETQYF. Here the CDR3 DNA reads TGTGCCAGCAGTTCCCCGAATCCCGGCCAAGAGACCCAGTACTTC.

The table lists this clonotype with many counts. The rearrangement uses TRBV15 and TRBJ2-7; weak D call: TRBD1 (5 bases). Trimming shortened V by 0 bases and J by 4 bases, and 10 bases separated the two germline ends. This CDR3 comprises 14 residues. The germline V gene encodes CDR1 LNHNV and CDR2 YYDKDF (reference sequence). In DNA form, the CDR3 reads TGTGCCACCAGCAGAGAGGGGCAAGCTTACGAGCAGTACTTC. Its translation: CATSREGQAYEQYF.

This chain links TRBV7-3 with TRBJ2-1, with a possible D match to TRBD1 (6 bases). CDR1 is SGHTA, CDR2 FQGTGA, per germline. This CDR3 is 17 amino acids long. Between the trimmed V and J ends, which lost 5 bases and 8 bases, there was a span of 25 bases. The CDR3 reads CASSRFRGLKGGDEQFF. The CDR3 nucleotides read TGTGCCAGCAGCCGTTTTAGAGGCTTAAAAGGGGGAGATGAGCAGTTCTTC. The full variable domain, in which reference TRBV7-3 and TRBJ2-1 provide the parts outside the CDR3, is GAGVSQTPSNKVTEKGKYVELRCDPISGHTALYWYRQSLGQGPEFLIYFQGTGAADDSGLPNDRFFAVRPEGSVSTLKIQRTERGDSAVYLCASSRFRGLKGGDEQFFGPGTRLTVL.

The sample holds many counts of this clonotype. The V call is TRBV18, the J call TRBJ2-7, with D possibly matching TRBD1 (5 bases). The CDR3 is 12 amino acids. Per the germline V gene, CDR1 is KGHSH and CDR2 is LQKENI. Trimming took off 7 bases at V and 0 bases at J, with 7 bases between the two ends. The CDR3 region has the DNA TGTGCCAGCTTCGACAGCTCCTACGAGCAGTACTTC. Translating gives CASFDSSYEQYF.

The rearrangement uses TRBV20-1 and TRBJ2-1; unclear D gene. CDR1 DFQATT and CDR2 SNEGSKA come from the germline V gene (reference sequence). The CDR3 loop spans 12 amino acids. V dropped 6 bases and J dropped 7 bases, with 13 bases sitting between them. The CDR3 loop is CSAPVASNEQFF. CDR3 DNA: TGCAGTGCCCCGGTGGCTTCTAATGAGCAGTTCTTC.

CDR3: CASIGGSVYNEQFF. The DNA of the CDR3 is TGTGCCAGCATAGGCGGGAGCGTTTACAATGAGCAGTTCTTC. The chain combines TRBV12-3 or TRBV12-4 with TRBJ2-1, with 7 bases identical to TRBD2. CDR3 length: 14 amino acids. The V segment lost 7 bases and the J segment 4 bases; nucleotides outside the gene matches: 7.

V gene TRBV5-6 combines with J gene TRBJ1-4; unclear D gene. The CDR3 covers 15 residues. Germline V gene data show CDR1 as SGHDT and CDR2 as YYEEEE. V dropped 5 bases and J dropped 4 bases, with 15 bases sitting between them. CDR3 sequence reads: CASRALDGHNEKLFF. For the CDR3, the DNA is TGTGCCAGCAGAGCACTCGACGGCCATAATGAAAAACTGTTTTTT.

This clonotype has just a few counts. V gene TRBV2 combines with J gene TRBJ2-1, with 9 bases matching TRBD1. The V segment lost 2 bases and the J segment 8 bases; nucleotides outside the gene matches: 13. The CDR3 has 17 amino acids. Germline CDR1 is SNHLY and CDR2 is FYNNEI. CDR3 in amino acids: CASSETGGSSISDEQFF. In DNA, the CDR3 is TGTGCCAGCAGTGAAACAGGGGGCTCATCCATTAGCGATGAGCAGTTCTTC.

CDR3 protein: CSVARGGEETQYF. Written as DNA, the CDR3 is TGCAGCGTCGCTAGAGGGGGCGAGGAGACCCAGTACTTC. The chain carries TRBV29-1 and TRBJ2-5; TRBD1 aligns across 7 bases. With V trimmed by 6 bases and J by 5 bases, 9 bases remained unmatched. Germline V CDR1 and CDR2: SQVTM, ANQGSEA. This CDR3 contains 13 residues.

This chain connects TRBV15 to TRBJ2-5, with D uncertain. The J call may not be correct, given that the DNA end is closer to TRBJ2-7. CDR1 and CDR2 from the germline V gene are LNHNV and YYDKDF (reference sequence). The CDR3 has 18 residues. CDR3 sequence reads: CATSRDLGENPPPYEQYF. CDR3 in DNA: TGTGCCACCAGCAGAGATCTCGGCGAGAACCCCCCACCCTACGAGCAGTACTTC.

Ten or more counts support this clonotype. CDR3 protein: CASSFGQGASETQYF. The CDR3 DNA is TGTGCCAGCAGTTTCGGACAGGGGGCCTCTGAGACCCAGTACTTC. The chain recombines TRBV28 with TRBJ2-5; 11 bases agree with TRBD1. The CDR3 runs to 15 residues. J gave up 5 bases and V 3 bases, and 5 bases lay outside the gene matches. Germline CDR1 is MDHEN and CDR2 is SYDVKM.

This clonotype has a handful of counts. The chain combines TRBV3-1 with TRBJ2-7; D may be TRBD2 (5 bases). V was shortened by 8 bases and J by 2 bases, with 10 bases between the two germline ends. This CDR3 is built from 12 residues. CDR1 and CDR2 from the germline V gene are LGHDT and YNNKEL (reference sequence). The CDR3 region has the DNA TGTGCCAGCGGCGGGCGCACCTACGAGCAGTACTTC. It translates to CASGGRTYEQYF.

This clonotype was counted only a few times. This may be a read error, as it is one base from a much larger clone. CDR3 region: CASSFSGSGAYGELFF. CDR3 nucleotide sequence: TGCGCCAGCAGCTTTTCCGGGTCCGGCGCATACGGGGAGCTGTTTTTT. The chain employs TRBV5-1 and TRBJ2-2; D gene uncertain. Germline values: CDR1 SGHRS, CDR2 YFSETQ. V dropped 2 bases and J dropped 7 bases, with 18 bases sitting between them. This CDR3 is built from 16 residues.

V is TRBV7-2 and J is TRBJ2-3; 10 bases align to TRBD1. This CDR3 has 16 residues. Germline values: CDR1 SGHTA, CDR2 FQGNSA. J lost 4 bases, V lost 5 bases, and 9 bases had no gene match. This CDR3 is CASSPNQGQGPDTQYF. The CDR3 bases are TGTGCCAGCAGCCCGAATCAGGGACAGGGGCCAGATACGCAGTATTTT.

J is TRBJ2-3 and V is TRBV7-9, with D possibly matching TRBD2 (6 bases). The CDR3 contains 16 residues. Trimming cost V 2 bases and J 0 bases, with 12 bases left between them. The germline V gene encodes CDR1 SEHNR and CDR2 FQNEAQ (reference sequence). The CDR3 region is CASSLYERASTDTQYF. The CDR3 coding sequence is TGTGCCAGCAGCTTATACGAGCGGGCCAGCACAGATACGCAGTATTTT.

The table lists this clonotype with a few counts. This chain links TRBV20-1 with TRBJ2-3, with a possible D match to TRBD1 (6 bases). With 3 bases removed from V and 2 bases from J, the gap between germline ends came to 9 bases. CDR1 is DFQATT, CDR2 SNEGSKA, per germline (reference sequence). The CDR3 sequence is 13 residues long. CDR3 sequence: CSARDSPTDTQYF. In DNA, the CDR3 is TGCAGTGCTAGGGACAGCCCCACAGATACGCAGTATTTT.

This clonotype came up many times. The genes are TRBV6-5 and TRBJ2-7; possible D gene TRBD2, 5 bases. Germline assignment: CDR1 MNHEY and CDR2 SVGAGI. The germline V and J ends were trimmed by 0 bases and 6 bases, with 6 bases remaining between them. CDR3 length: 12 amino acids. The CDR3 DNA is TGTGCCAGCAGTTACTCTGGAGGCGAGCAGTACTTC. Its translation: CASSYSGGEQYF.

The rearrangement joins TRBV5-1 to TRBJ2-7; 8 bases align to TRBD1. CDR3 length equals 13 residues. Germline values: CDR1 SGHRS, CDR2 YFSETQ. After removal of 4 bases from V and 3 bases from J, the junction contained 3 bases not matched to a gene. The CDR3 DNA is TGCGCCAGCAGCATAACAGGGGGCTACGAGCAGTACTTC. Protein: CASSITGGYEQYF.

The chain uses TRBV15 and TRBJ2-3; tentative D call: TRBD1 (5 bases). Germline V gives CDR1 LNHNV, CDR2 YYDKDF (reference sequence). V lost 4 bases and J 5 bases, leaving 10 bases between the germline ends. This CDR3 region has 13 residues. The CDR3 DNA sequence: TGTGCCACCAGCAAGCAACAGGAAGATACGCAGTATTTT. It translates to CATSKQQEDTQYF.

The V and J genes are TRBV18 and TRBJ2-5; no firm D call. The J call is in doubt because the DNA end fits TRBJ2-1 better. The V gene's germline CDR1 is KGHSH and CDR2 LQKENI. This CDR3 has 13 amino acids. The CDR3 loop reads CASSPQRHNEQFF. CDR3 nucleotides: TGTGCCAGCTCACCACAGCGCCACAATGAGCAGTTCTTC.

This clonotype turned up a few times. The chain has TRBV5-1 and TRBJ2-7, with 9 bases matching TRBD2. V lost 0 bases to trimming and J lost 0 bases; unmatched junction nucleotides: 10. The germline gives CDR1 SGHRS, CDR2 YFSETQ. This CDR3 is 18 amino acids long. The CDR3 reads CASSLDWRLAETSYEQYF. The CDR3 coding sequence is TGCGCCAGCAGCTTGGACTGGAGACTAGCGGAGACCTCCTACGAGCAGTACTTC.

This clonotype was recorded a few times. This chain connects TRBV4-1 to TRBJ1-4; 10 bases line up with TRBD1. V shed 5 bases, J shed 3 bases, and the junction held 9 bases outside the gene matches. The CDR3 consists of 17 residues. Germline assignment: CDR1 MGHRA and CDR2 YSYEKL. The CDR3 DNA is TGCGCCAGCAGCAGCCGGGACAGGGGAATCGCTAATGAAAAACTGTTTTTT. It translates to CASSSRDRGIANEKLFF.

This clonotype was counted ten times or more. The gene calls are TRBV3-1 and TRBJ2-4, with D perhaps TRBD1 (6 bases). Per the germline V gene, CDR1 is LGHDT and CDR2 is YNNKEL (reference sequence). Trimming stripped 4 bases from V and 0 bases from J, with 7 bases between. The CDR3 has 14 residues. The CDR3 spells CASSRTVAKNIQYF. The CDR3 DNA is TGTGCCAGCAGCCGGACAGTAGCCAAAAACATTCAGTACTTC. The full variable domain, completed using reference TRBV3-1 and TRBJ2-4, is DTAVSQTPKYLVTQMGNDKSIKCEQNLGHDTMYWYKQDSKKFLKIMFSYNNKELIINETVPNRFSPKSPDKAHLNLHINSLELGDSAVYFCASSRTVAKNIQYFGAGTRLSVL.